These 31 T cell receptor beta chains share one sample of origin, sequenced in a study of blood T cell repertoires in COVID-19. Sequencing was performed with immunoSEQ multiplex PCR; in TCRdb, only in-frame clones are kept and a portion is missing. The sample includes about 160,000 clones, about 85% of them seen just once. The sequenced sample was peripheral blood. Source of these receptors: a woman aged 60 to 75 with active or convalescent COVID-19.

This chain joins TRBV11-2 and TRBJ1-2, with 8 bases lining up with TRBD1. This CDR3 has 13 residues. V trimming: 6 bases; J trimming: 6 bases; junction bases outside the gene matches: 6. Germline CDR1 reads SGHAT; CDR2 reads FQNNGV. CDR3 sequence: CASSKTGDNGYTF. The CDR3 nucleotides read TGTGCCAGCAGTAAGACAGGGGACAATGGCTACACCTTC.

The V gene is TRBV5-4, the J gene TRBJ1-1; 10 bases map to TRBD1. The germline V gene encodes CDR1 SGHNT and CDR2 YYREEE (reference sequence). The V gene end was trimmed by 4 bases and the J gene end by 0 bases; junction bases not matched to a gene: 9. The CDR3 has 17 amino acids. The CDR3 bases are TGTGCCAGCAGCCGGGGACAGGGGCTCCACATGAACACTGAAGCTTTCTTT. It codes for CASSRGQGLHMNTEAFF.

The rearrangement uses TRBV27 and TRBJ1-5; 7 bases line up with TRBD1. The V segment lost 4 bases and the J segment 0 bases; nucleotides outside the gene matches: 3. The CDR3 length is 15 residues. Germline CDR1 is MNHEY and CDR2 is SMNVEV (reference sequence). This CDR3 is CASSWDSYSNQPQHF. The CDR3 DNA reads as TGTGCCAGCAGTTGGGACAGCTATAGCAATCAGCCCCAGCATTTT.

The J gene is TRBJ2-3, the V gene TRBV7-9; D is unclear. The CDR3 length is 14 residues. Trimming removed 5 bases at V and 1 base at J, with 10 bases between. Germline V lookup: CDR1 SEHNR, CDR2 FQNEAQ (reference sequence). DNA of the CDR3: TGTGCCAGCAGCGCGATACTGGGCACAGATACGCAGTATTTT. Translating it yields CASSAILGTDTQYF.

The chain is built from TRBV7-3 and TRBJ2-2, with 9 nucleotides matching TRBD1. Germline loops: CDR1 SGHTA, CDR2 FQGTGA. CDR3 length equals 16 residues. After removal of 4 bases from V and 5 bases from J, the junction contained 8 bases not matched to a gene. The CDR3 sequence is CASSSGDRAVTGELFF. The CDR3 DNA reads TGTGCCAGCAGCTCGGGGGACAGGGCGGTTACCGGGGAGCTGTTTTTT.

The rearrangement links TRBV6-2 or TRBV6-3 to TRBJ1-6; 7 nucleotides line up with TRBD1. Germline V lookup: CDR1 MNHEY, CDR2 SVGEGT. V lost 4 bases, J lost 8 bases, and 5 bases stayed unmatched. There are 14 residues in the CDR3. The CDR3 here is CASSSRQGHSPLHF. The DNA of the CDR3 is TGTGCCAGCAGTTCGCGACAGGGCCATTCACCCCTCCACTTT.

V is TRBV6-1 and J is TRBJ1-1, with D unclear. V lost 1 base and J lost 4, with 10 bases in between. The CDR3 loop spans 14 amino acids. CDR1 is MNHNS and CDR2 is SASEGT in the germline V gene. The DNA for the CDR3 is TGTGCCAGCAGTGAAGTGGGCCTAAGCACTGAAGCTTTCTTT. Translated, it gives CASSEVGLSTEAFF.

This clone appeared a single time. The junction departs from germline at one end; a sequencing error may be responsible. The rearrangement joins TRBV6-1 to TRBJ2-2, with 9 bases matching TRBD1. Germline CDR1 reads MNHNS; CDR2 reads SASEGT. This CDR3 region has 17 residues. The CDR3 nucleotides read TGTGCCAGCAGAGAAGGACTCGGGACAGGGCTTTCCGGGGAGCTGTTTTTT. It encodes CASREGLGTGLSGELFF.

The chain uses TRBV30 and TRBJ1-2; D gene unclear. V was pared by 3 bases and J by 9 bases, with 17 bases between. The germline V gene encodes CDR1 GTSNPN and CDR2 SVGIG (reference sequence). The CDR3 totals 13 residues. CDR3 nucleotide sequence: TGTGCCTGGAGCCCTTCTCTGAGGGAGCGCTACACCTTC. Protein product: CAWSPSLRERYTF.

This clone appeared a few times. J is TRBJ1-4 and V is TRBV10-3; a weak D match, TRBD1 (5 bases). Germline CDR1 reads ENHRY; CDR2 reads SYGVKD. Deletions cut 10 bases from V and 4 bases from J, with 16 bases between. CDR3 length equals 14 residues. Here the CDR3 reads CATTRDLGNEKLFF. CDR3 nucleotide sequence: TGTGCCACCACGCGGGACCTGGGTAATGAAAAACTGTTTTTT.

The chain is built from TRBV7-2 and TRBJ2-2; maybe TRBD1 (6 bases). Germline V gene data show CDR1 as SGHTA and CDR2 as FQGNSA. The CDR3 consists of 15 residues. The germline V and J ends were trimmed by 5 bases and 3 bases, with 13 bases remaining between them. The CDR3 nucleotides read TGTGCCAGCAGCGCTGCAGGGGCCGACACCGGGGAGCTGTTTTTT. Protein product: CASSAAGADTGELFF. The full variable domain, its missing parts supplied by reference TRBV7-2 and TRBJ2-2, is GAGVSQSPSNKVTEKGKDVELRCDPISGHTALYWYRQSLGQGLEFLIYFQGNSAPDKSGLPSDRFSAERTGGSVSTLTIQRTQQEDSAVYLCASSAAGADTGELFFGEGSRLTVL.

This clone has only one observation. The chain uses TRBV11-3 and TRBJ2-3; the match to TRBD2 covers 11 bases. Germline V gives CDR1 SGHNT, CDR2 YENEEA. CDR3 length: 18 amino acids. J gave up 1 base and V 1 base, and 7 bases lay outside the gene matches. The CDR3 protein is CASSLGIAGGPGTDTQYF. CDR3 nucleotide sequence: TGTGCCAGCAGCTTAGGGATAGCGGGGGGGCCCGGCACAGATACGCAGTATTTT.

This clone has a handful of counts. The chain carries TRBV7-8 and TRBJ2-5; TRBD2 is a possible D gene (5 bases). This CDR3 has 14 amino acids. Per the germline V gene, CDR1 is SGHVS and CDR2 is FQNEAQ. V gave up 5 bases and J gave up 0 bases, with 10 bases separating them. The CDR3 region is CASSKPDYQETQYF. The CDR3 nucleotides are TGTGCCAGCAGCAAGCCGGACTACCAAGAGACCCAGTACTTC. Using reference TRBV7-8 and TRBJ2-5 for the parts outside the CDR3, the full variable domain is GAGVSQSPRYKVAKRGQDVALRCDPISGHVSLFWYQQALGQGPEFLTYFQNEAQLDKSGLPSDRFFAERPEGSVSTLKIQRTQQEDSAVYLCASSKPDYQETQYFGPGTRLLVL.

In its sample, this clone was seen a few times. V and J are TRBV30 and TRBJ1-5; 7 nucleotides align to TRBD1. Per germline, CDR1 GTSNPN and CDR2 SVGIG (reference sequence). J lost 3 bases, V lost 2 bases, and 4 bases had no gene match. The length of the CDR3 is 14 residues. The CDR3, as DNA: TGTGCCTGGAGTCGGGACAGCAACAATCAGCCCCAGCATTTT. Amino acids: CAWSRDSNNQPQHF. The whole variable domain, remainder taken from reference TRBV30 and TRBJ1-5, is SQTIHQWPATLVQPVGSPLSLECTVEGTSNPNLYWYRQAAGRGLQLLFYSVGIGQISSEVPQNLSASRPQDRQFILSSKKLLLSDSGFYLCAWSRDSNNQPQHFGDGTRLSIL.

The CDR3 DNA reads TGTGCCAGTAGTTTAACCGGGACTAGTATCTACAATGAGCAGTTCTTC. It is translated as CASSLTGTSIYNEQFF. The rearrangement joins TRBV19 to TRBJ2-1, with TRBD2 matching over 8 bases. The length of the CDR3 is 16 residues. Unmatched junction bases numbered 9, after V lost 5 bases and J lost 3 bases. Looked up from germline, CDR1 is LNHDA and CDR2 is SQIVND (reference sequence).

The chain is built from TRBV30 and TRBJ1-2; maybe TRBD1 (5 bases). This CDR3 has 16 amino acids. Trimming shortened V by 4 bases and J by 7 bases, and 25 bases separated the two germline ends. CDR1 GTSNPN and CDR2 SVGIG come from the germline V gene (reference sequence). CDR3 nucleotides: TGTGCCTGGAAAGGTGGCAGGGAAGGGGTGGCCGCTGGCTACACCTTC. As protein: CAWKGGREGVAAGYTF.

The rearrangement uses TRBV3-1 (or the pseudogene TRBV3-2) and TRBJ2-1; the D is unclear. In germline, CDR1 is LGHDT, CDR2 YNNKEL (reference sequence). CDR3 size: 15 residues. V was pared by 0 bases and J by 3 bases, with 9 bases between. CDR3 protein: CASSQEALGYNEQFF. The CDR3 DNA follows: TGTGCCAGCAGCCAAGAAGCGCTTGGCTACAATGAGCAGTTCTTC.

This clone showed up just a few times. In nucleotides, the CDR3 is TGTGCCAGCAGTCGACAGGGGGCTAGGGGTTGGACTGAAGCTTTCTTT. As protein: CASSRQGARGWTEAFF. The V call is TRBV6-2 or TRBV6-3, the J call TRBJ1-1; 10 bases match TRBD1. CDR1 and CDR2 (germline): MNHEY, SVGEGT. V shed 5 bases and J 5 bases; nucleotides not matched to a gene: 11. This CDR3 is built from 16 residues.

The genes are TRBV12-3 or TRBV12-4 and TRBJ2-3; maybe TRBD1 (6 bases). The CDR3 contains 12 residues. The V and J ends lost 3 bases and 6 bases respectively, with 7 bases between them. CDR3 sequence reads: CASSLRGDTQYF. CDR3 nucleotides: TGTGCCAGCAGTTTGAGGGGGGATACGCAGTATTTT.

CDR3 nucleotides: TGTGCCAGTCGAGTTGAGGGCTGGGATGAGCAGTTCTTC. It specifies CASRVEGWDEQFF. The genes are TRBV19 and TRBJ2-1; TRBD2 might be the D (5 bases). CDR1 and CDR2 from the germline V gene are LNHDA and SQIVND (reference sequence). The ends were cut back, 8 bases at V and 8 bases at J, with 16 bases in the middle. The CDR3 consists of 13 residues.

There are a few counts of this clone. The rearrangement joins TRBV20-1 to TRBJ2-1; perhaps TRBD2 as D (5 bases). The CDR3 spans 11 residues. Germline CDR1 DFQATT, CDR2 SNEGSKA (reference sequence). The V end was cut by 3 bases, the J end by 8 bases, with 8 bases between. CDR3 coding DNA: TGCAGTGCTAGGGAGGTGGATGAGCAGTTCTTC. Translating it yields CSAREVDEQFF.

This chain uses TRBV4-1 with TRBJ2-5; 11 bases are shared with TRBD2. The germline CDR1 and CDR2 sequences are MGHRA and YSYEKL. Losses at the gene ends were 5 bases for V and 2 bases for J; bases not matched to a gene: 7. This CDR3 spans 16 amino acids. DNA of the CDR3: TGCGCCAGCAGCTTGCGAATAGCGGGGGGGCAAGAGACCCAGTACTTC. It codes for CASSLRIAGGQETQYF.

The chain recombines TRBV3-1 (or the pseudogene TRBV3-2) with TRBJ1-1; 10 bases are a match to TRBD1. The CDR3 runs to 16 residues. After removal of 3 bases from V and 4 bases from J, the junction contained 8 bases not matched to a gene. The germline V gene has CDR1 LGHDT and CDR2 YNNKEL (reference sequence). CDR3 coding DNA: TGTGCCAGCAGCCATGGGACAGGGGCAAAGGGCACTGAAGCTTTCTTT. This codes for CASSHGTGAKGTEAFF.

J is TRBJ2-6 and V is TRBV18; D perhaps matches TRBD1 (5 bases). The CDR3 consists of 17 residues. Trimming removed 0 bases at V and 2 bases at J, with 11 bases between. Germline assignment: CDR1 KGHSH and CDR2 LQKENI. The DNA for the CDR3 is TGTGCCAGCTCACCACCGGGTCCCAGGGCTGGGGCCAACGTCCTGACTTTC. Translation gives CASSPPGPRAGANVLTF. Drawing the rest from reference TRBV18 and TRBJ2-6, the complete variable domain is NAGVMQNPRHLVRRRGQEARLRCSPMKGHSHVYWYRQLPEEGLKFMVYLQKENIIDESGMPKERFSAEFPKEGPSILRIQQVVRGDSAAYFCASSPPGPRAGANVLTFGAGSRLTVL.

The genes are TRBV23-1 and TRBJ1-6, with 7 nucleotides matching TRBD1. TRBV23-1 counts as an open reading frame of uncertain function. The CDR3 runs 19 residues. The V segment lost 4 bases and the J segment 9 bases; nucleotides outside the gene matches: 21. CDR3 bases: TGCGCCAGCAGTCCAATCGGGAGACAGGGAGATGGGTTGGTTTCACCCCTCCACTTT. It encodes CASSPIGRQGDGLVSPLHF.

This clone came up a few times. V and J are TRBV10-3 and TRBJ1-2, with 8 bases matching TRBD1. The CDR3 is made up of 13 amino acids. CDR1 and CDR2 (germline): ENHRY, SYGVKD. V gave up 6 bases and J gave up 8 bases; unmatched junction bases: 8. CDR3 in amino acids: CAIRVGQGQGYTF. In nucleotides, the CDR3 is TGTGCCATCAGAGTAGGACAGGGTCAAGGCTACACCTTC.

The DNA for the CDR3 is TGTGCCAGCAGCGGAGGCAGGATCCCTAATGAAAAACTGTTTTTT. It translates to CASSGGRIPNEKLFF. The V gene is TRBV2, the J gene TRBJ1-4; D unclear. V was cut by 6 bases and J by 3 bases, with 14 bases left in between. The CDR3 loop spans 15 amino acids. Germline loops: CDR1 SNHLY, CDR2 FYNNEI.

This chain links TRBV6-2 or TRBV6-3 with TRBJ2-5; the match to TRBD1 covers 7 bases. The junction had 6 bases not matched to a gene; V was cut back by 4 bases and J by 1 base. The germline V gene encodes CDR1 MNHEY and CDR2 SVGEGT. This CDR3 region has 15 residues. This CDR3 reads CASSWLGTVQETQYF. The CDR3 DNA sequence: TGTGCCAGCAGTTGGTTGGGGACAGTCCAAGAGACCCAGTACTTC.

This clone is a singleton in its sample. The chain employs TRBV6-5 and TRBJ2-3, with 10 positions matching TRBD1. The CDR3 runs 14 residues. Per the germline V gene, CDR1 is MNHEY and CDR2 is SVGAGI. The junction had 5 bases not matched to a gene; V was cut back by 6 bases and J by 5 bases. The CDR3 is CASRHRDRGDTQYF. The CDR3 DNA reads TGTGCCAGCAGACACCGGGACAGGGGAGATACGCAGTATTTT.

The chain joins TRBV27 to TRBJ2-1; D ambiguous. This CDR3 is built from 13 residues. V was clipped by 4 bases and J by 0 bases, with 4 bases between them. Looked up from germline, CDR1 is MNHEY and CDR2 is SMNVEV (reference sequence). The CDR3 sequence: CASSYGSYNEQFF. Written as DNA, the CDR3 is TGTGCCAGCAGTTACGGCTCCTACAATGAGCAGTTCTTC.

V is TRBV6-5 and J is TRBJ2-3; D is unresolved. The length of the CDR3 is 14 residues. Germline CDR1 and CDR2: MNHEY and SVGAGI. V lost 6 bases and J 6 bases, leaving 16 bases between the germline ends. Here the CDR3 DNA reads TGTGCCAGCAGAGACAAGGAACCCTTTGATACGCAGTATTTT. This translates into CASRDKEPFDTQYF.